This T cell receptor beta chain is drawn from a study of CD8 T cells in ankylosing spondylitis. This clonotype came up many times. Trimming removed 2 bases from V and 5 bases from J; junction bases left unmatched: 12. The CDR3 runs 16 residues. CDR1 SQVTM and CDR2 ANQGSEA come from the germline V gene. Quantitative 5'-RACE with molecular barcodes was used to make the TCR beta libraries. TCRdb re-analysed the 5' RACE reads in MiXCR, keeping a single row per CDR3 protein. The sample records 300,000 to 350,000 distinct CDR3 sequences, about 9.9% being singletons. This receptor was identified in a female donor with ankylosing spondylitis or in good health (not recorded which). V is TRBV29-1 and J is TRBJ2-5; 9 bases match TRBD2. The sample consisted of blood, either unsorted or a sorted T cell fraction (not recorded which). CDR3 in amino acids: CSVEKGGGALSETQYF. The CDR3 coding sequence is TGCAGCGTTGAAAAGGGCGGGGGGGCCTTGAGTGAGACCCAGTACTTC.